A single sample is the source of the 32 T cell receptor beta chains below, sequenced in a study of blood T cell repertoires in COVID-19. Sequencing used immunoSEQ multiplex PCR; TCRdb keeps in-frame clones, though not all of them. The table has some 300,000 clones, around 92% seen once; the top ten hold roughly 2.8%. The sample consisted of PBMCs or T cells enriched from blood (not recorded which). The source of these receptors is a woman aged 45-65 years who had been exposed to COVID-19.

The gene calls are TRBV7-9 and TRBJ2-1, with D tentatively TRBD2 (5 bases). Per the germline V gene, CDR1 is SEHNR and CDR2 is FQNEAQ (reference sequence). The CDR3 runs 16 residues. Deletions cut 4 bases from V and 5 bases from J, with 18 bases between. CDR3 amino acids: CASSSSGTRNHNEQFF. CDR3 coding DNA: TGTGCCAGCAGCTCATCGGGAACCAGGAACCACAATGAGCAGTTCTTC.

The V call is TRBV4-1, the J call TRBJ1-1; the match to TRBD1 covers 10 bases. Germline CDR1 MGHRA, CDR2 YSYEKL. V was clipped by 4 bases and J by 0 bases; unmatched bases: 2. The CDR3 sequence is 15 residues long. The DNA of the CDR3 is TGCGCCAGCAGCCCCGGGACAGGGGTGAACACTGAAGCTTTCTTT. This sequence encodes CASSPGTGVNTEAFF.

The chain recombines TRBV28 with TRBJ2-3; TRBD1 matches 7 bases. There are 14 residues in the CDR3. CDR1 is MDHEN, CDR2 SYDVKM, per germline. Trimming at V came to 4 bases and at J to 8 bases, leaving 9 bases not matched to a gene. CDR3 loop: CASSSYSQGSTQYF. Written as DNA, the CDR3 is TGTGCCAGCAGTTCCTACTCACAGGGGTCTACGCAGTATTTT.

The genes are TRBV29-1 and TRBJ2-1; TRBD1 aligns across 9 bases. Germline assignment: CDR1 SQVTM and CDR2 ANQGSEA. The V and J ends lost 4 bases and 2 bases, in that order; junction bases with no gene match: 6. The CDR3 is 15 amino acids. Here the CDR3 DNA reads TGCAGCGTTGTAGCCCGGGACAGGGCCTACAATGAGCAGTTCTTC. Protein: CSVVARDRAYNEQFF.

The J gene is TRBJ1-4, the V gene TRBV21-1; the table gives TRBD1 as D, unverified against the DNA. TRBV21-1 is marked as a pseudogene. This CDR3 comprises 16 residues. This chain's CDR3 is CASSNPRTGELGKLFF. The CDR3 nucleotides are TGTGCCAGCAGCAATCCCCGGACAGGGGAACTGGGAAAACTGTTTTTT.

The chain carries TRBV7-9 and TRBJ2-1; D might be TRBD2 (7 bases). CDR3 length equals 14 residues. The germline V gene has CDR1 SEHNR and CDR2 FQNEAQ (reference sequence). V was pared by 7 bases and J by 2 bases, with 12 bases between. The CDR3 DNA is TGTGCCAGCAACCCGGGGGGCCCCTACAATGAGCAGTTCTTC. The encoded protein is CASNPGGPYNEQFF.

The rearrangement uses TRBV15 and TRBJ1-2; TRBD1 matches 8 bases. With V trimmed by 0 bases and J by 4 bases, 7 bases remained unmatched. This CDR3 has 16 amino acids. Germline CDR1 LNHNV, CDR2 YYDKDF (reference sequence). CDR3 in DNA: TGTGCCACCAGCAGAGATAAGGCAGGGGGCATCTATGGCTACACCTTC. Translating it yields CATSRDKAGGIYGYTF.

In regard to this clone: At the DNA level, this CDR3 is encoded by other sequences in the same sample as well. This chain joins TRBV6-1 and TRBJ1-3; D ambiguous. Trimming stripped 2 bases from V and 1 base from J, with 9 bases between. The CDR3 covers 15 residues. CDR1 MNHNS and CDR2 SASEGT come from the germline V gene. For the CDR3, the DNA is TGTGCCAGCAGTGAATCAGGAGGGTCTGGAAACACCATATATTTT. Its translation is CASSESGGSGNTIYF.

The rearrangement uses TRBV6-5 and TRBJ2-5; D is perhaps TRBD2 (7 bases). Germline CDR1 reads MNHEY; CDR2 reads SVGAGI. The CDR3 is made up of 13 amino acids. V lost 2 bases to trimming and J lost 5 bases, with 9 bases between them. CDR3 in amino acids: CASSYEGGETQYF. The DNA for the CDR3 is TGTGCCAGCAGTTACGAGGGGGGGGAGACCCAGTACTTC.

The chain is built from TRBV2 and TRBJ1-3; TRBD1 matches 8 bases. The CDR3 runs 14 residues. Germline CDR1 reads SNHLY; CDR2 reads FYNNEI. The J segment lost 6 bases and the V segment lost 6 bases, leaving 7 bases of the junction unmatched. The CDR3 DNA is TGTGCCAGCAGGCCCGGACAGGGCGAAAACACCATATATTTT. This translates into CASRPGQGENTIYF.

The V gene is TRBV11-2, the J gene TRBJ1-4; tentatively, D is TRBD1 (5 bases). Looked up from germline, CDR1 is SGHAT and CDR2 is FQNNGV. Trimming cost V 2 bases and J 8 bases, with 15 bases left between them. The CDR3 is made up of 15 amino acids. This CDR3 reads CASSLSDGGGEKLFF. For the CDR3, the DNA is TGTGCCAGCAGCTTATCGGACGGGGGGGGAGAAAAACTGTTTTTT.

The rearrangement links TRBV5-1 to TRBJ2-2; a weak D match, TRBD2 (5 bases). Germline values: CDR1 SGHRS, CDR2 YFSETQ. Trimming took 0 bases from V and 7 from J, leaving 10 bases between them. The CDR3 runs to 14 residues. The CDR3 spells CASSLGRGIGELFF. The CDR3 DNA reads as TGCGCCAGCAGCTTGGGGCGAGGGATCGGGGAGCTGTTTTTT.

The chain is built from TRBV3-1 (or the pseudogene TRBV3-2) and TRBJ2-1; 8 bases match TRBD2. Germline CDR1 is LGHDT and CDR2 is YNNKEL (reference sequence). This CDR3 comprises 16 residues. After removal of 4 bases from V and 9 bases from J, the junction contained 14 bases not matched to a gene. The CDR3 coding sequence is TGTGCCAGCAGCCCAGGACGGGGCGGGGGGCTGGCTGAGCAGTTCTTC. It yields the protein CASSPGRGGGLAEQFF.

V usage is TRBV25-1 and J usage is TRBJ1-1, with a weak D call TRBD1 (6 bases). V gave up 4 bases and J gave up 0 bases, with 12 bases separating them. Germline CDR1 is MGHDK and CDR2 is SYGVNS. CDR3 size: 15 residues. In DNA, the CDR3 is TGTGCCAGCAGTGCTACAGGACAGATGAACACTGAAGCTTTCTTT. It yields the protein CASSATGQMNTEAFF.

The chain joins TRBV10-3 to TRBJ2-3; no reliable D call. V lost 2 bases and J 6 bases, leaving 6 bases between the germline ends. Germline V lookup: CDR1 ENHRY, CDR2 SYGVKD. The CDR3 consists of 12 residues. This CDR3 is CAISEAKDTQYF. The DNA for the CDR3 is TGTGCCATCAGTGAGGCGAAGGATACGCAGTATTTT.

The chain is built from TRBV20-1 and TRBJ1-1; D remains ambiguous. The CDR3 totals 11 residues. CDR1 is DFQATT and CDR2 is SNEGSKA in the germline V gene (reference sequence). The V gene lost 1 base and the J gene lost 3 bases, with 3 bases spanning the gap. For the CDR3, the DNA is TGCAGTGCTAGAGGAGACACTGAAGCTTTCTTT. Translation gives CSARGDTEAFF.

The chain uses TRBV24-1 and TRBJ2-3, with 13 bases lining up with TRBD2. The CDR3 consists of 16 residues. Germline CDR1 reads KGHDR; CDR2 reads SFDVKD. J gave up 5 bases and V 6 bases, and 7 bases lay outside the gene matches. The CDR3 DNA reads as TGTGCCACCAGTTTTACTAGCGGGGGGGCCGGAGATACGCAGTATTTT. This translates into CATSFTSGGAGDTQYF.

The chain combines TRBV5-1 with TRBJ1-1, with D hard to call. V was trimmed by 4 bases and J by 0 bases, leaving 7 bases between them. CDR1 and CDR2 (germline): SGHRS, YFSETQ. The CDR3 extends over 13 amino acids. The CDR3 region has the DNA TGCGCCAGCAGCGAGATCGTGAACACTGAAGCTTTCTTT. Its translation: CASSEIVNTEAFF.

The chain employs TRBV9 and TRBJ2-5; 8 positions agree with TRBD2. The germline V gene has CDR1 SGDLS and CDR2 YYNGEE. The CDR3 loop spans 14 amino acids. J was trimmed by 4 bases and V by 3 bases; bases with no gene match: 5. The CDR3 protein is CASSAGGPRETQYF. In DNA, the CDR3 is TGTGCCAGCAGCGCGGGGGGGCCGAGAGAGACCCAGTACTTC.

V and J are TRBV6-5 and TRBJ2-7; D possibly corresponds to TRBD1 (5 bases). The germline V and J ends were trimmed by 2 bases and 3 bases, with 17 bases remaining between them. Germline V gene lookup returns CDR1 MNHEY and CDR2 SVGAGI. This CDR3 is built from 16 residues. CDR3 sequence (DNA): TGTGCCAGCAGTTACACACCTCTCAGGGTGAGCTACGAGCAGTACTTC. It encodes CASSYTPLRVSYEQYF.

The chain is built from TRBV4-1 and TRBJ2-1; the match to TRBD2 covers 11 bases. There are 16 residues in the CDR3. Germline V gene lookup returns CDR1 MGHRA and CDR2 YSYEKL. With 4 bases clipped from V and 8 bases from J, the junction kept 10 bases outside the gene matches. The CDR3 loop is CASSLQDSGGAYEQFF. The CDR3, as DNA: TGCGCCAGCAGCCTCCAGGATAGCGGGGGGGCTTATGAGCAGTTCTTC.

This chain joins TRBV6-4 and TRBJ2-2; 7 bases agree with TRBD2. The germline CDR1 and CDR2 sequences are MRHNA and SNTAGT. Trimming took 4 bases from V and 4 from J; bases not matched to a gene: 0. This CDR3 region has 13 residues. CDR3 sequence reads: CASSGLATGELFF. DNA of the CDR3: TGTGCCAGCAGTGGACTAGCCACCGGGGAGCTGTTTTTT.

A remark on this clone: Different DNA sequences within this sample yield the same CDR3. V is TRBV7-2 and J is TRBJ1-1, with D possibly TRBD1 on 6 matching bases. Trimming took 4 bases from V and 4 from J, leaving 10 bases between them. CDR1 is SGHTA and CDR2 is FQGNSA in the germline V gene. This CDR3 spans 13 amino acids. The CDR3, as DNA: TGTGCCAGCAGCTCGAACAGGGTCACTGAAGCTTTCTTT. Translation: CASSSNRVTEAFF.

V is TRBV5-1 and J is TRBJ2-2; 7 bases match TRBD1. This CDR3 contains 15 residues. CDR1 is SGHRS, CDR2 YFSETQ, per germline. V shed 3 bases, J shed 5 bases, and the junction held 7 bases outside the gene matches. The CDR3 loop reads CASSSGQAMTGELFF. The CDR3 nucleotides are TGCGCCAGCAGCTCCGGACAGGCGATGACCGGGGAGCTGTTTTTT.

This chain joins TRBV4-2 and TRBJ2-1; 8 bases line up with TRBD2. Germline V gives CDR1 LGHNA, CDR2 YNFKEQ. This CDR3 has 14 amino acids. Unmatched junction bases numbered 4, after V lost 1 base and J lost 8 bases. CDR3 region: CASSQAGGRDEQFF. CDR3 nucleotide sequence: TGTGCCAGCAGCCAAGCGGGGGGGAGGGATGAGCAGTTCTTC.

The gene calls are TRBV6-5 and TRBJ1-2, with 8 bases fitting TRBD1. CDR3 length: 14 residues. Losses at the gene ends were 6 bases for V and 2 bases for J; bases not matched to a gene: 5. CDR1 MNHEY and CDR2 SVGAGI come from the germline V gene. The chain's CDR3 is CASRLAGGNYGYTF. The CDR3 nucleotides read TGTGCCAGCAGACTTGCAGGGGGCAACTATGGCTACACCTTC.

The J gene is TRBJ1-3, the V gene TRBV21-1; the listed D gene, TRBD1, was not tested against the DNA. TRBV21-1 is reported as a pseudogene. The CDR3 sequence is 18 residues long. CDR3 nucleotides: TGTGCCAGCAGCAAAGCCCGGGACAGACGACTGTCTGGAAACACCATATATTTT. This encodes CASSKARDRRLSGNTIYF.

The V gene is TRBV11-3, the J gene TRBJ2-7; 8 bases align to TRBD1. V dropped 5 bases and J dropped 5; count of bases not matched to a gene: 8. The length of the CDR3 is 14 residues. Germline assignment: CDR1 SGHNT and CDR2 YENEEA. The CDR3 DNA sequence: TGTGCCAGCAGCGCCGGACAGGGTCTGGACGAGCAGTACTTC. This encodes CASSAGQGLDEQYF.

CDR3 sequence (DNA): TGCGCCAGCAGCCAAGGACCGACAGCAACTAATGAAAAACTGTTTTTT. Protein: CASSQGPTATNEKLFF. The chain joins TRBV4-1 to TRBJ1-4; possible D gene TRBD1, 5 bases. The CDR3 loop spans 16 amino acids. V dropped 1 base and J dropped 0 bases, with 9 bases sitting between them. The germline gives CDR1 MGHRA, CDR2 YSYEKL.

The gene calls are TRBV13 and TRBJ1-4; 11 nucleotides align to TRBD1. This CDR3 has 18 residues. The V segment lost 4 bases and the J segment 0 bases; nucleotides outside the gene matches: 7. Germline CDR1 and CDR2: PRHDT and FYEKMQ (reference sequence). The CDR3 region is CASSSWTGGFTTNEKLFF. The CDR3, as DNA: TGTGCCAGCAGCTCTTGGACAGGGGGCTTCACAACTAATGAAAAACTGTTTTTT. The whole variable domain, filled in from reference TRBV13 and TRBJ1-4, reads AAGVIQSPRHLIKEKRETATLKCYPIPRHDTVYWYQQGPGQDPQFLISFYEKMQSDKGSIPDRFSAQQFSDYHSELNMSSLELGDSALYFCASSSWTGGFTTNEKLFFGSGTQLSVL.

For the CDR3, the DNA is TGCGCCAGCAGCTTGGGCACGAGCTCCTACGAGCAGTACTTC. The encoded protein is CASSLGTSSYEQYF. The rearrangement joins TRBV5-1 to TRBJ2-7; D not certain. This CDR3 is 14 amino acids long. Per germline, CDR1 SGHRS and CDR2 YFSETQ. Trimming took off 0 bases at V and 0 bases at J, with 7 bases between the two ends.

The J gene is TRBJ2-3, the V gene TRBV5-1, with a possible D match to TRBD1 (5 bases). The germline V and J ends were trimmed by 0 bases and 2 bases, with 10 bases remaining between them. This CDR3 is built from 15 residues. The germline V gene encodes CDR1 SGHRS and CDR2 YFSETQ. Written as DNA, the CDR3 is TGCGCCAGCAGCTTGGGGACACCCGTCACAGATACGCAGTATTTT. Its protein is CASSLGTPVTDTQYF.